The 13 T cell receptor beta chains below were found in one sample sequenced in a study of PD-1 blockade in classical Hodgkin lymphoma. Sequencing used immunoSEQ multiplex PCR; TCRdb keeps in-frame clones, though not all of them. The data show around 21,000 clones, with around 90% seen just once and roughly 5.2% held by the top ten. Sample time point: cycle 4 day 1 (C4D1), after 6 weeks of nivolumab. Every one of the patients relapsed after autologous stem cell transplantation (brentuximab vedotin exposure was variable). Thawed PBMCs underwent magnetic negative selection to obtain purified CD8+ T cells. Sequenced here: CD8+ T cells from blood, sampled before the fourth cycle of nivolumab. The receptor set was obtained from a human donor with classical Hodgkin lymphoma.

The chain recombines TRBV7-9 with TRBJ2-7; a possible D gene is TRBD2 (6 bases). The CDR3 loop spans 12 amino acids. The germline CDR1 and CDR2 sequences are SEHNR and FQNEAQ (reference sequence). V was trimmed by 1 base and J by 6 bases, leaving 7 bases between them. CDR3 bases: TGTGCCAGCAGCTTAGGGGAGGCCGAGCAGTACTTC. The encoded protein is CASSLGEAEQYF.

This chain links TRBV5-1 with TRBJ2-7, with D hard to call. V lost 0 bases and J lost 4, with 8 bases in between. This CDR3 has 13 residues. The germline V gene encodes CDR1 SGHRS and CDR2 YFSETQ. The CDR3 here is CASSLGSVYEQYF. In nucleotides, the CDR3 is TGCGCCAGCAGCTTGGGGTCAGTTTACGAGCAGTACTTC.

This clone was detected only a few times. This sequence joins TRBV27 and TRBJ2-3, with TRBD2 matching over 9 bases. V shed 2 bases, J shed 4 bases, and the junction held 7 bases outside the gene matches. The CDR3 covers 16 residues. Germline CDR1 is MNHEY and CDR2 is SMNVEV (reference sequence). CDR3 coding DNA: TGTGCCAGCAGTTTACTGGCTAGCGGGGATGCAGATACGCAGTATTTT. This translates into CASSLLASGDADTQYF.

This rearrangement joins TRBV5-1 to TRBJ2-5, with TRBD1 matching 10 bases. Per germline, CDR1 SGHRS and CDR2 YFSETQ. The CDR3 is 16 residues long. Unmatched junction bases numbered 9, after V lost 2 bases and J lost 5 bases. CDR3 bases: TGCGCCAGCAGCTTTTGGGACAGGGGTGGAGCGGAGACCCAGTACTTC. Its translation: CASSFWDRGGAETQYF.

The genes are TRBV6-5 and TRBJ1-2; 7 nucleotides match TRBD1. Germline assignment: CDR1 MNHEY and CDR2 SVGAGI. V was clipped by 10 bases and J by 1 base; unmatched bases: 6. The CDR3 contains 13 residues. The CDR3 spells CAIRDRLNYGYTF. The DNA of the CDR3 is TGTGCCATCCGGGACAGACTTAACTATGGCTACACCTTC.

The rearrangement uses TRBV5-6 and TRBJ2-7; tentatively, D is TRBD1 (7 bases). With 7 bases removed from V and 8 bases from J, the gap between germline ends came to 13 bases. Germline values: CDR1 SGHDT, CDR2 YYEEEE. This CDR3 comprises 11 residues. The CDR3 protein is CASWQGGKQYF. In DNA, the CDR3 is TGTGCCAGCTGGCAGGGGGGAAAGCAGTACTTC.

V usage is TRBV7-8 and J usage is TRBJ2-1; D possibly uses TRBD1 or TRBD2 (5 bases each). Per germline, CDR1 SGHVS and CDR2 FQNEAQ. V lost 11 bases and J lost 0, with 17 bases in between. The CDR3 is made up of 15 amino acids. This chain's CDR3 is CADGAGLNSYNEQFF. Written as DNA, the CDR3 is TGTGCCGACGGGGCCGGACTTAACTCCTACAATGAGCAGTTCTTC.

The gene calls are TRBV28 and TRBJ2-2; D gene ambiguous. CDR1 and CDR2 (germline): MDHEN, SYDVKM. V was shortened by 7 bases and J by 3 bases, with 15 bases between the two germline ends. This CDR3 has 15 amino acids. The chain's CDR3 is CASTLGSEYTGELFF. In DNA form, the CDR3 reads TGTGCCAGCACCCTGGGGTCGGAGTACACCGGGGAGCTGTTTTTT.

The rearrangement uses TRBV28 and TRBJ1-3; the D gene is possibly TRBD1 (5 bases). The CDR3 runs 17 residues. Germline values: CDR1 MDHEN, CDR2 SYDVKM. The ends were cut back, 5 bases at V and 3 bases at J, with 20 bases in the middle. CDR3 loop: CASSPLGQGVDGNTIYF. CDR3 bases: TGTGCCAGCAGTCCCCTCGGTCAGGGCGTGGATGGAAACACCATATATTTT.

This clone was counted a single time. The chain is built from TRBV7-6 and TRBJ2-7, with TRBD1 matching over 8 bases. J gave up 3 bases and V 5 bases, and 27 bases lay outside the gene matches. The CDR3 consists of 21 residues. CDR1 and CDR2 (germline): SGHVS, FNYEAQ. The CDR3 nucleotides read TGTGCCAGCAGCCCCGGAATGATAGGACAGGGTTTGGGATCGATTCTCTACGAGCAGTACTTC. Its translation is CASSPGMIGQGLGSILYEQYF.

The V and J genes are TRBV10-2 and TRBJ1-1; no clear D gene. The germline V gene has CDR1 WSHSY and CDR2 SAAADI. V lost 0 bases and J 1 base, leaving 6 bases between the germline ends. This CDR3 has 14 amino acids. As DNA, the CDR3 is TGCGCCAGCAGTGAGTCGAAGGGGAACACTGAAGCTTTCTTT. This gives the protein CASSESKGNTEAFF.

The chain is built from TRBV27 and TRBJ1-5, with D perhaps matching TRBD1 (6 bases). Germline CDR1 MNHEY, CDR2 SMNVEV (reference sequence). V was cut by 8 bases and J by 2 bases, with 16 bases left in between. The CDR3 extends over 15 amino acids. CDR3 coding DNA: TGTGCCAGCGGCAGACCGACAGGCCGCAATCAGCCCCAGCATTTT. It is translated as CASGRPTGRNQPQHF.

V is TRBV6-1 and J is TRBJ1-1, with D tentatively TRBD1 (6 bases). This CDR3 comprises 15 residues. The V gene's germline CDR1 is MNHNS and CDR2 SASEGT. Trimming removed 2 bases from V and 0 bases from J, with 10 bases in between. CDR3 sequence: CASSEREGVNTEAFF. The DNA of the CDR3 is TGTGCCAGCAGTGAAAGGGAGGGGGTGAACACTGAAGCTTTCTTT.